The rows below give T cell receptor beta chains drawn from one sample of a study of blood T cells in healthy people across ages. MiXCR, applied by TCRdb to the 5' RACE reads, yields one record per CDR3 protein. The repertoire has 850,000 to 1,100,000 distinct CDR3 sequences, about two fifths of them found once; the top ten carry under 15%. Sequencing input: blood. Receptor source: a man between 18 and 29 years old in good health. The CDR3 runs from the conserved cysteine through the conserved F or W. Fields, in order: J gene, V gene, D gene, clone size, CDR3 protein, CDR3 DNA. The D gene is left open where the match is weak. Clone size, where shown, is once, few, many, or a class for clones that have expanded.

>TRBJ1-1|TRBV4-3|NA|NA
CASSQEFHRLNTEAFF
TGCGCCAGCAGCCAAGAATTCCACAGACTGAACACTGAAGCTTTCTTT
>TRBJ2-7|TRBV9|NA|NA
CASSDIGASVNEQYF
TGTGCCAGCAGCGATATCGGGGCTAGTGTCAATGAGCAGTACTTC
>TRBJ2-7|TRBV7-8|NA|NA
CASSFRLVAHEQYF
TGTGCCAGCAGCTTTCGCCTAGTAGCTCATGAGCAGTACTTC
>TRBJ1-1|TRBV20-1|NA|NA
CSARGPFEAFF
TGCAGTGCTCGGGGACCCTTTGAAGCTTTCTTT
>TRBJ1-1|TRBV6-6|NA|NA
CASSFSTTMNTEAFF
TGTGCCAGCAGTTTCTCGACAACGATGAACACTGAAGCTTTCTTT
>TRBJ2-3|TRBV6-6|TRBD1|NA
CASRSQGALYADTQYF
TGTGCCAGCAGGTCTCAGGGGGCCCTCTACGCAGATACGCAGTATTTT
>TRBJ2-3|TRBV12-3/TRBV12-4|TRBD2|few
CASSISAGSTDTQYF
TGTGCCAGCAGCATATCAGCGGGGAGCACAGATACGCAGTATTTT
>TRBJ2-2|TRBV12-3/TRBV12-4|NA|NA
CASSPQGHTGELFF
TGTGCCAGCAGTCCCCAGGGACACACCGGGGAGCTGTTTTTT
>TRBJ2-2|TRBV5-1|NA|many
CASSLQASFGSGELFF
TGCGCCAGCAGCTTGCAGGCTAGCTTCGGATCCGGGGAGCTGTTTTTT
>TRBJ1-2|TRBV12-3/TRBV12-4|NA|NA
CASSREGQHGYTF
TGTGCCAGCAGCCGAGAAGGGCAGCATGGCTACACCTTC
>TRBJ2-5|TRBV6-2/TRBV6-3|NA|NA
CASSQTLLETQYF
TGTGCCAGCAGTCAGACCCTCCTGGAGACCCAGTACTTC
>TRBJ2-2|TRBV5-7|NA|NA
CASSFRRAPRSTGELFF
TGTGCCAGCAGCTTTCGCAGGGCCCCGCGGAGCACCGGGGAGCTGTTTTTT
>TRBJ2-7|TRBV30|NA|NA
CAHHLGNSYEQYF
TGTGCGCATCACCTAGGTAACTCCTACGAGCAGTACTTC
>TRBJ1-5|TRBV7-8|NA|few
CASSSARALSNQPQHF
TGTGCCAGCAGCTCAGCGCGAGCTCTGAGCAATCAGCCCCAGCATTTT
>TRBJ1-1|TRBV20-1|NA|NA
CSAAGPNTEAFF
TGCAGTGCTGCAGGGCCGAACACTGAAGCTTTCTTT
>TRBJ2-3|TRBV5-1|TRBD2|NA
CASSPPSGGASDTQYF
TGCGCCAGCAGCCCCCCTAGCGGGGGGGCCTCAGATACGCAGTATTTT
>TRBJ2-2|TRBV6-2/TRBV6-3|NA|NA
CASSYRADPDTGELFF
TGTGCCAGCAGTTACCGGGCAGACCCCGACACCGGGGAGCTGTTTTTT
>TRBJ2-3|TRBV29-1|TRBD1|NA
CSVGTSETGTAYFGGTDTQYF
TGCAGCGTTGGAACCAGCGAAACCGGGACAGCTTATTTTGGAGGCACAGATACGCAGTATTTT
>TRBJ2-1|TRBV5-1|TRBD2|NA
CASSEQLAGGGIYNEQFF
TGCGCCAGCAGCGAACAACTAGCGGGGGGGGGCATCTACAATGAGCAGTTCTTC
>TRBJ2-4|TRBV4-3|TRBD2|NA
CASSQSGTTRAQYF
TGCGCCAGCAGCCAATCTGGGACTACCCGAGCTCAGTACTTC
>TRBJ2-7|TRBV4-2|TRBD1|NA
CASNQRGTGESYEQYF
TGTGCCAGCAACCAACGCGGGACAGGTGAGTCCTACGAGCAGTACTTC
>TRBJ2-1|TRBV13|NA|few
CASSLDDGAGSYNEQFF
TGTGCCAGCAGCTTAGATGATGGAGCAGGCTCCTACAATGAGCAGTTCTTC
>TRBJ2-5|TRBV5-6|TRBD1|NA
CASSLDRGRLAKNIRYF
TGTGCCAGCAGTTTGGACAGGGGGCGACTAGCCAAAAACATTCGGTACTTC
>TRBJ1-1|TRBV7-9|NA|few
CASSSRGGRDTEAFF
TGTGCCAGCAGCTCTAGAGGCGGGAGGGACACTGAAGCTTTCTTT
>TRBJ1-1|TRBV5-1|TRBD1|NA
CASSPSHRDRNTEAFF
TGCGCCAGCAGTCCAAGCCACCGGGACAGAAACACTGAAGCTTTCTTT
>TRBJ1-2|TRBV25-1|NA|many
CASSALQLYTF
TGTGCCAGCAGTGCCCTGCAACTCTACACCTTC
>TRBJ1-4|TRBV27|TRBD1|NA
CASKPGTVNEKLFF
TGTGCCAGTAAGCCCGGGACAGTGAATGAAAAACTGTTTTTT
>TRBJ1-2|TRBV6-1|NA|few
CASIPIVGESGGYTF
TGTGCCAGCATCCCCATTGTGGGCGAGAGCGGTGGCTACACCTTC
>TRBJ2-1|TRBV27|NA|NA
CASSLFPRDEQFF
TGTGCCAGCAGTTTATTCCCTAGAGATGAGCAGTTCTTC
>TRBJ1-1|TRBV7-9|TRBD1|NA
CASSRQGMITEAFF
TGTGCCAGCAGCCGACAGGGTATGATCACTGAAGCTTTCTTT
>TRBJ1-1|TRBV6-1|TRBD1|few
CASSQTMTGSLAFSRVNTEAFF
TGTGCCAGCAGCCAGACTATGACAGGGTCATTAGCCTTCTCCAGGGTGAACACTGAAGCTTTCTTT